This record concerns one TCR beta chain sequence. Its antigen is unknown. No much larger clone exists at a distance of one base, and base qualities are not known. Synthetic TCR analog templates were spiked into each PCR to estimate absolute template abundance from read counts. Using the immunoSEQ assay, TCRbeta CDR3 regions were amplified from genomic DNA with bias-controlled V and J gene primers. Sequencing of rearranged TCRbeta segments was done at approximately 20X coverage. The study's processing was this. Clustering was used to correct sequencing errors, and CDR3s were annotated against IMGT so that V, D and J genes could be assigned. Out-of-frame and stop-codon sequences were excluded, and only productive TCRbeta rearrangements were used in downstream analyses. Clonality was computed as one minus Shannon entropy normalized by the log of the number of unique productive sequences. Clones differing between time points or between blood and tumor were identified using Fisher's exact test with Benjamini-Hochberg correction, with an adjusted p below 0.01 applied as the threshold. TCRdb retrieved this table from immuneACCESS and kept in-frame rearrangements only. Not all clones are present; in checked studies, unresolved V genes account for under half, and no reason is known for the remainder. That table gives V, J and clone size, and the DNA gave D and trimming. The sample data list 100,000 to 150,000 clones, and 86% of these were observed just once. Clones ranked in the top ten supply roughly 2.6% of the sample.

What this sample's time point label stands for: peripheral blood 6 weeks after treatment start. A cohort of around 28 patients with locally advanced or metastatic urothelial carcinoma, treated at Memorial Sloan Kettering on a trial protocol, was included. Peripheral blood mononuclear cells were collected from each patient pretreatment and during treatment, giving between 1 and 8 total time points per patient. The Qiagen DNeasy Blood extraction kit was used to purify genomic DNA from total PBMCs and tumor samples. PBMCs were collected pretreatment and during treatment, and were isolated and stored as previously described. The data derive from a study of PD-L1 blockade in urothelial cancer (dated by TCRdb to about 2017). With regard to the full study: Therapy was started in about 2014 for all patients, and atezolizumab 1,200 mg was administered intravenously every 3 weeks. Twenty-five of 29 patients were identified as males with urothelial cancer of bladder origin, and a prior smoking history was reported by 18 of 29 patients. An ECOG performance status of 0 or 1 was recorded for the patients, and 0 to 3 prior chemotherapy regimens had been received by the patients. Blood samples were analyzed 3 weeks after the start of treatment (second dose) and 6 weeks after the start of treatment. A median of 141,255 T cells and tens of thousands of unique TCRs was obtained from blood samples, and a median clonality of about 0.08 was observed. The study, an exploratory multi-omic analysis, examined somatic, immune and clinical correlates of response to PD-L1 blockade with atezolizumab in urothelial cancer. TCR sequencing covered pretreatment tumor samples and matched, serially collected peripheral blood taken before and after atezolizumab treatment. Progression-free survival longer than 6 months counted as durable clinical benefit, and TCR features were additionally tested against both progression-free and overall survival. In the same patients, whole exome sequencing and RNA sequencing of pretreatment tumors were performed in addition to TCR sequencing. Fewer than ten patients reached durable clinical benefit, while fewer than 25 patients did not. Over 28 patients had pretreatment blood TCR-seq, 24 had at least one posttreatment blood collection, and 24 had tumor TCR-seq. Broad study findings and their caveats: Because the sample size was small (n of about 29) and many of the analyses were exploratory, the results are meant to be hypothesis-generating. Among patients with durable benefit, tumor-associated TCR clones showed greater expansion in peripheral blood 3 weeks after treatment started (n of about 21, p = 0.022). A pretreatment peripheral blood TCR clonality below the median was linked to improved progression-free and overall survival.

As encoded in the germline V gene, CDR1 is MGHRA while CDR2 is YSYEKL. The CDR3 covers 16 residues, taking in both the cysteine and the phenylalanine. Only CDR3 DNA remains: 48 bases, in frame from the first base. Deletion took 0 bases off V and 1 base off J, with a span of 10 bases between the germline ends. This TCR was sampled from a man aged 50-59 years with urothelial cancer. The chain is made from TRBV4-1 and TRBJ1-5; tentative D gene TRBD1, with 6 bases matching. The sequences come from PBMCs, collected around atezolizumab (anti-PD-L1) treatment. In nucleotides, the sequence is TGCGCCAGCAGCCAAGAACCCACAGGGAGCAATCAGCCCCAGCATTTT. This yields the protein CASSQEPTGSNQPQHF.